The 21 T cell receptor beta chains listed next were all sequenced from one sample in a study of T-cell memory formation after mild COVID-19. TCRdb analysed the 5' RACE reads with MiXCR anew, one entry per CDR3 protein. The data hold a few hundred thousand distinct CDR3 sequences, with approximately 7.6% observed a single time. The sequenced material came from PBMCs or a T cell subset sorted from them (not recorded which). The receptors come from a man younger than 30 who had mild COVID-19 (a few samples of this study predate the infection). Cell type and time point are not known.

The chain is built from TRBV6-5 and TRBJ2-2; no clear D gene. V dropped 2 bases and J dropped 5 bases, with 6 bases sitting between them. This CDR3 is built from 13 residues. In germline, CDR1 is MNHEY, CDR2 SVGAGI. The CDR3 DNA is TGTGCCAGCAGTTACGTGGGAACCGGGGAGCTGTTTTTT. Amino acid sequence: CASSYVGTGELFF.

The table lists this clonotype with a few counts. The V gene is TRBV12-3 or TRBV12-4, the J gene TRBJ2-1; D possibly matches TRBD1 or TRBD2 (5 bases each). This CDR3 is 12 amino acids long. Deletions cut 4 bases from V and 9 bases from J, with 10 bases between. The DNA of the CDR3 is TGTGCCAGCAGTTCCGCCGGGACTGAGCAGTTCTTC. As protein: CASSSAGTEQFF.

This clonotype was seen more than once but under ten times. The chain couples TRBV10-3 to TRBJ2-5, with D perhaps matching TRBD2 (6 bases). CDR1 and CDR2 from the germline V gene are ENHRY and SYGVKD. The CDR3 has 15 amino acids. The ends were cut back, 4 bases at V and 7 bases at J, with 19 bases in the middle. The CDR3 spells CAISGGGEGGWTQYF. CDR3 sequence (DNA): TGTGCCATCAGTGGGGGTGGAGAGGGAGGTTGGACCCAGTACTTC.

The V gene is TRBV7-6, the J gene TRBJ2-5, with 7 bases fitting TRBD1. J lost 7 bases, V lost 5 bases, and 7 bases had no gene match. CDR3 length: 13 amino acids. CDR1 and CDR2 from the germline V gene are SGHVS and FNYEAQ. The CDR3 loop is CASSRDRVGTQYF. In DNA, the CDR3 is TGTGCCAGCAGCCGAGACAGGGTTGGGACCCAGTACTTC.

This clonotype was recorded many times. The V and J genes are TRBV7-2 and TRBJ2-7, with D maybe TRBD1 (5 bases). The CDR3 covers 15 residues. CDR1 SGHTA and CDR2 FQGNSA come from the germline V gene. Trimming removed 0 bases at V and 3 bases at J, with 12 bases between. CDR3 DNA sequence: TGTGCCAGCAGCTTAGCGCCCGGGCAGGGCTACGAGCAGTACTTC. It is translated as CASSLAPGQGYEQYF.

The CDR3 here is CASSLSVRGYTF. Written as DNA, the CDR3 is TGTGCCAGCAGCTTAAGTGTGAGGGGCTACACCTTC. The chain uses TRBV7-9 and TRBJ1-2; D is undetermined. CDR3 size: 12 residues. CDR1 is SEHNR and CDR2 is FQNEAQ in the germline V gene (reference sequence). Trimming left V 2 bases short and J 8 bases short, with 9 bases between.

The V gene is TRBV3-1, the J gene TRBJ2-1, with D perhaps TRBD1 (5 bases). CDR1 LGHDT and CDR2 YNNKEL come from the germline V gene (reference sequence). Trimming removed 3 bases at V and 1 base at J, with 7 bases between. This CDR3 spans 14 amino acids. CDR3 amino acids: CASSQTASYNEQFF. DNA for the CDR3: TGTGCCAGCAGCCAGACAGCGTCCTACAATGAGCAGTTCTTC.

The sample holds a few counts of this clonotype. The rearrangement links TRBV18 to TRBJ2-3; 8 bases are a match to TRBD2. V trimming: 1 base; J trimming: 2 bases; junction bases outside the gene matches: 5. Germline CDR1 is KGHSH and CDR2 is LQKENI. This CDR3 has 16 residues. CDR3 DNA sequence: TGTGCCAGCTCACCACGGGTAGCGGGGAACACAGATACGCAGTATTTT. Translating it yields CASSPRVAGNTDTQYF.

Details on this clonotype: Sequence at one end of the junction differs from germline and may be a read error. The chain joins TRBV6-2 or TRBV6-3 to TRBJ1-6; perhaps TRBD1 as D (5 bases). The germline gives CDR1 MNHEY, CDR2 SVGEGT. This CDR3 has 12 residues. CDR3 in DNA: TGTGCCAGCAGCGAGGGGAATTCACCCATCCACTTT. It encodes CASSEGNSPIHF.

The chain carries TRBV6-5 and TRBJ2-7; the match to TRBD1 covers 8 bases. The CDR3 contains 12 residues. V was clipped by 11 bases and J by 6 bases; unmatched bases: 9. Germline V lookup: CDR1 MNHEY, CDR2 SVGAGI. CDR3 sequence (DNA): TGTGCCGGGCGCGGACAGGGTGTCGAGCAGTACTTC. Its protein is CAGRGQGVEQYF.

The chain carries TRBV6-2 or TRBV6-3 and TRBJ1-2, with D tentatively TRBD1 (5 bases). V lost 6 bases, J lost 2 bases, and 16 bases lay in between. The CDR3 spans 15 residues. Germline lookup yields CDR1 MNHEY and CDR2 SVGEGT. CDR3: CASRLLKGQNYGYTF. The CDR3 DNA sequence: TGTGCCAGCAGATTACTCAAGGGGCAGAACTATGGCTACACCTTC.

The V and J genes are TRBV18 and TRBJ1-6; TRBD1 might be the D (5 bases). V lost 2 bases, J lost 10 bases, and 12 bases lay in between. The CDR3 sequence is 14 residues long. Germline CDR1 KGHSH, CDR2 LQKENI. CDR3 in DNA: TGTGCCAGCTCACCAGCCAGGGTGGAATCACCCCTCCACTTT. Its translation: CASSPARVESPLHF.

This chain uses TRBV4-1 with TRBJ2-7, with a possible D match to TRBD1 (5 bases). Trimming stripped 4 bases from V and 7 bases from J, with 20 bases between. This CDR3 region has 15 residues. CDR1 and CDR2 from the germline V gene are MGHRA and YSYEKL. CDR3 nucleotide sequence: TGCGCCAGCAGCCTCACCTTGGGCAGGGCGGAGGAGCAGTACTTC. It codes for CASSLTLGRAEEQYF.

This chain links TRBV4-3 with TRBJ2-1; no clear D gene. CDR1 is LGHNA and CDR2 is YSLEER in the germline V gene. V dropped 5 bases and J dropped 7 bases, with 12 bases sitting between them. The CDR3 contains 13 residues. Written as DNA, the CDR3 is TGCGCCAGCAGCGCAAGCAGGCGGAATGAGCAGTTCTTC. Translation: CASSASRRNEQFF.

This clonotype was seen a handful of times. This chain links TRBV12-3 or TRBV12-4 with TRBJ1-1; 7 bases agree with TRBD1. The J segment lost 5 bases and the V segment lost 6 bases, leaving 6 bases of the junction unmatched. The length of the CDR3 is 13 residues. In DNA, the CDR3 is TGTGCCAGCAGCCTGAGGGGGCAGACTGAAGCTTTCTTT. Residues: CASSLRGQTEAFF.

This clonotype was observed a few times. The chain recombines TRBV15 with TRBJ1-2, with TRBD1 identical over 9 bases. The CDR3 sequence is 14 residues long. Germline loops: CDR1 LNHNV, CDR2 YYDKDF (reference sequence). V trimming: 5 bases; J trimming: 4 bases; junction bases outside the gene matches: 5. The CDR3 DNA reads as TGTGCCACCAGCGGAAGGGACAGGGTCTATGGCTACACCTTC. Protein: CATSGRDRVYGYTF.

This clonotype was counted only a few times. The chain couples TRBV5-5 to TRBJ2-5, with D possibly being TRBD1 (6 bases). Trimming shortened V by 0 bases and J by 5 bases, and 14 bases separated the two germline ends. This CDR3 is 15 amino acids long. Germline CDR1 reads SGHKS; CDR2 reads YYEKEE (reference sequence). The CDR3 loop is CASSLEGTGSETQYF. CDR3 in DNA: TGTGCCAGCAGCTTGGAAGGAACAGGGTCTGAGACCCAGTACTTC.

The rearrangement joins TRBV18 to TRBJ1-6; no reliable D call. The V end was cut by 3 bases, the J end by 9 bases, with 15 bases between. Germline loops: CDR1 KGHSH, CDR2 LQKENI. The CDR3 sequence is 15 residues long. The CDR3 DNA follows: TGTGCCAGCTCACCTGTAGTAGGATTCGGTTCACCCCTCCACTTT. Its protein product is CASSPVVGFGSPLHF.

CDR3 nucleotide sequence: TGTGCCAGCAGTTTAGGTTTGGGGAACACCGGGGAGCTGTTTTTT. It is translated as CASSLGLGNTGELFF. The chain joins TRBV28 to TRBJ2-2; D gene uncertain. Trimming removed 2 bases from V and 1 base from J, with 8 bases in between. Germline CDR1 reads MDHEN; CDR2 reads SYDVKM. This CDR3 has 15 residues.

In its sample, this clonotype was seen a few times. The V gene is TRBV6-2 or TRBV6-3, the J gene TRBJ2-6; 7 bases match TRBD1. The CDR3 extends over 16 amino acids. Unmatched junction bases numbered 5, after V lost 6 bases and J lost 0 bases. The germline gives CDR1 MNHEY, CDR2 SVGEGT. Here the CDR3 reads CASSWDRSSGANVLTF. The CDR3, as DNA: TGTGCCAGCAGCTGGGACAGAAGCTCTGGGGCCAACGTCCTGACTTTC.

This chain joins TRBV7-3 and TRBJ2-1; tentatively, D is TRBD1 or TRBD2 (5 bases each). This CDR3 contains 13 residues. Looked up from germline, CDR1 is SGHTA and CDR2 is FQGTGA. Trimming took 2 bases from V and 7 from J, leaving 9 bases between them. Here the CDR3 reads CASSLGGENEQFF. For the CDR3, the DNA is TGTGCCAGCAGCTTAGGGGGAGAGAATGAGCAGTTCTTC.